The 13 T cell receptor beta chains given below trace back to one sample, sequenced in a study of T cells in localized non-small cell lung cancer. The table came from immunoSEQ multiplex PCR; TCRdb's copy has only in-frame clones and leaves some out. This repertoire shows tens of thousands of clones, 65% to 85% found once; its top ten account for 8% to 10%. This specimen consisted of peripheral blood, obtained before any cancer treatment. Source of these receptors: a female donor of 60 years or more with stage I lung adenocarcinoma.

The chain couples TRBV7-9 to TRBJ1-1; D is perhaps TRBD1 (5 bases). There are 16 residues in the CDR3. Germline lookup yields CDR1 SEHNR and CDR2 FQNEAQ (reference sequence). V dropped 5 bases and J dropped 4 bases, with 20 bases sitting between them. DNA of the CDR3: TGTGCCAGCAGCATTTCCCCTGGGGCTCGCGGCACTGAAGCTTTCTTT. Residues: CASSISPGARGTEAFF.

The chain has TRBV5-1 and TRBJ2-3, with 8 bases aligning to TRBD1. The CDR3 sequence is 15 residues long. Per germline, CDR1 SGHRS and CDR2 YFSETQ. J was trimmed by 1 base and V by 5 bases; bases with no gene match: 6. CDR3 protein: CASRPDRVGTDTQYF. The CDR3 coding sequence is TGCGCCAGCAGGCCGGACAGGGTTGGCACAGATACGCAGTATTTT.

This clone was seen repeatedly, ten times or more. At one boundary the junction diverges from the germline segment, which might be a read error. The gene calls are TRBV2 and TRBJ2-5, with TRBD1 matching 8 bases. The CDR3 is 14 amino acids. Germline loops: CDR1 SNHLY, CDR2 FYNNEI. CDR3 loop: CASSEGHRGETQYF. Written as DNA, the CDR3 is TGTGCCAGTAGTGAGGGCCACAGGGGGGAGACCCAGTACTTC.

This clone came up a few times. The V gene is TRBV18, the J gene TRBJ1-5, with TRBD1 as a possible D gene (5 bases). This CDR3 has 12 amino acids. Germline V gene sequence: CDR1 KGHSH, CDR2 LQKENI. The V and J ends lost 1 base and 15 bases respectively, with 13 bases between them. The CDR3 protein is CASSPRGGGLHF. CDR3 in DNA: TGTGCCAGCTCACCACGTGGGGGAGGCCTGCATTTT.

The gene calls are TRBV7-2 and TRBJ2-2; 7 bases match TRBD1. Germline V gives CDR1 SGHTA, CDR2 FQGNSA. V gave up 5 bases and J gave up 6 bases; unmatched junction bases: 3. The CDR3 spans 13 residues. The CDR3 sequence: CASSQQGSGELFF. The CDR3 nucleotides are TGTGCCAGCAGCCAACAGGGGTCCGGGGAGCTGTTTTTT.

The CDR3 spells CASSTSDRVNTEAFF. The DNA of the CDR3 is TGTGCCAGCAGCACGAGTGACAGGGTGAACACTGAAGCTTTCTTT. The rearrangement uses TRBV7-9 and TRBJ1-1, with TRBD1 matching 7 bases. The CDR3 sequence is 15 residues long. The germline CDR1 and CDR2 sequences are SEHNR and FQNEAQ (reference sequence). After removal of 5 bases from V and 0 bases from J, the junction contained 6 bases not matched to a gene. The full variable domain, in which reference TRBV7-9 and TRBJ1-1 provide the parts outside the CDR3, is DTGVSQNPRHKITKRGQNVTFRCDPISEHNRLYWYRQTLGQGPEFLTYFQNEAQLEKSRLLSDRFSAERPKGSFSTLEIQRTEQGDSAMYLCASSTSDRVNTEAFFGQGTRLTVV.

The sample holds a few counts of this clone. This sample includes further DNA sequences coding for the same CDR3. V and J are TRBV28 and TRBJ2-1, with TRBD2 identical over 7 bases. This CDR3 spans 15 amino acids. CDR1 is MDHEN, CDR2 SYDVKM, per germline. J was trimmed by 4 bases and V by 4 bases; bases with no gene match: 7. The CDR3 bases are TGTGCCAGCAGTTCGGGACTAACAACTTACAATGAGCAGTTCTTC. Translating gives CASSSGLTTYNEQFF. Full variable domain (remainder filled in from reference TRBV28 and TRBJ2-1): DVKVTQSSRYLVKRTGEKVFLECVQDMDHENMFWYRQDPGLGLRLIYFSYDVKMKEKGDIPEGYSVSREKKERFSLILESASTNQTSMYLCASSSGLTTYNEQFFGPGTRLTVL.

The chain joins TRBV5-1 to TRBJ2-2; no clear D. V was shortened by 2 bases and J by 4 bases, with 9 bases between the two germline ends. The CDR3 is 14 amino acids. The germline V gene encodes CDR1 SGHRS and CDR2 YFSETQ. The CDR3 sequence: CASSFGRSTGELFF. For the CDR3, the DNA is TGCGCCAGCAGCTTTGGCAGGAGCACCGGGGAGCTGTTTTTT. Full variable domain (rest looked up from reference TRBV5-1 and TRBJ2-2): KAGVTQTPRYLIKTRGQQVTLSCSPISGHRSVSWYQQTPGQGLQFLFEYFSETQRNKGNFPGRFSGRQFSNSRSEMNVSTLELGDSALYLCASSFGRSTGELFFGEGSRLTVL.

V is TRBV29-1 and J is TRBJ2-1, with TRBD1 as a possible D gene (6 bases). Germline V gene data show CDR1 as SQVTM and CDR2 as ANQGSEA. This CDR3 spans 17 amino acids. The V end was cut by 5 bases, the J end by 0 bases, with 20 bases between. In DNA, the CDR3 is TGCAGCGTTACCCCCGAGGCAGGGGCAAGCTCCTACAATGAGCAGTTCTTC. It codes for CSVTPEAGASSYNEQFF.

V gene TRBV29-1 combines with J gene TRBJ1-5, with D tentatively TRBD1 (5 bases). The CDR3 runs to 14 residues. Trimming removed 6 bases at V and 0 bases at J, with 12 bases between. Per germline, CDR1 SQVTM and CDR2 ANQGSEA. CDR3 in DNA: TGCAGCGTCGCGACAGACTATAGCAATCAGCCCCAGCATTTT. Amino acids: CSVATDYSNQPQHF.

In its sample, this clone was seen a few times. Written as DNA, the CDR3 is TGCGCCAGCAGCTTGACCGGTGACAGACTCTACGAGCAGTACTTC. Protein product: CASSLTGDRLYEQYF. The V call is TRBV5-1, the J call TRBJ2-7, with D possibly TRBD1 on 5 matching bases. The CDR3 is 15 amino acids. The germline V and J ends were trimmed by 1 base and 3 bases, with 14 bases remaining between them. Germline CDR1 SGHRS, CDR2 YFSETQ.

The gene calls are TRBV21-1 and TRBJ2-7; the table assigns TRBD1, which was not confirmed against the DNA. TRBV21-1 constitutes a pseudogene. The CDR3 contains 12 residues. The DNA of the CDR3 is TGTGCCAGCGTTTTCAACAGCTACGAGCAGTACTTC. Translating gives CASVFNSYEQYF.

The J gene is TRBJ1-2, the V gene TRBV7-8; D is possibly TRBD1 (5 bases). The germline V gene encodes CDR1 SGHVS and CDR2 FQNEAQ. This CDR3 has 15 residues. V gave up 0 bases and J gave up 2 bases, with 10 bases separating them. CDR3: CASSLADRGNYGYTF. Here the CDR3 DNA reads TGTGCCAGCAGCTTAGCGGATAGGGGAAACTATGGCTACACCTTC.